The 5 T cell receptor beta chains below all came from one sample that was sequenced in a study of T cell responses to AZD1222 COVID-19 vaccine. Only in-frame clones appear in the TCRdb table, and some are missing; sequencing was by immunoSEQ multiplex PCR. The sample yields 95,000 to 120,000 clones, approximately 89% seen once. The specimen was peripheral blood, collected on day 0 of MenACWY control vaccination. The receptors stem from an adult in good health.

The table lists this clone with a count of one. The gene calls are TRBV5-1 and TRBJ2-2; no clear D gene. The CDR3 consists of 15 residues. Germline CDR1 and CDR2: SGHRS and YFSETQ. Trimming took 0 bases from V and 6 from J, leaving 12 bases between them. This CDR3 is CASSLGGWVAGELFF. The CDR3 nucleotides are TGCGCCAGCAGCTTGGGCGGTTGGGTGGCCGGGGAGCTGTTTTTT.

In DNA form, the CDR3 reads TGTGCCAGCAGCTTCTTTGGGGCCAACGTCCTGACTTTC. Encoded protein: CASSFFGANVLTF. V gene TRBV7-2 combines with J gene TRBJ2-6; D remains unclear. V dropped 3 bases and J dropped 3 bases, with 3 bases sitting between them. The CDR3 sequence is 13 residues long. Germline CDR1 is SGHTA and CDR2 is FQGNSA.

The chain carries TRBV6-5 and TRBJ2-1; 10 bases are shared with TRBD2. This CDR3 has 14 residues. The J segment lost 11 bases and the V segment lost 6 bases, leaving 10 bases of the junction unmatched. Germline V gives CDR1 MNHEY, CDR2 SVGAGI. CDR3 amino acids: CASRSGTSDFQQFF. In DNA, the CDR3 is TGTGCCAGCAGGTCCGGGACTAGCGACTTCCAGCAGTTCTTC.

The chain joins TRBV18 to TRBJ2-7; D assignment may be TRBD1 or TRBD2 (5 bases each). The CDR3 extends over 12 amino acids. Germline V CDR1 and CDR2: KGHSH, LQKENI. V was trimmed by 6 bases and J by 5 bases, leaving 11 bases between them. CDR3 DNA sequence: TGTGCCAGCTCCCCCCGGGACGACGAGCAGTACTTC. This translates into CASSPRDDEQYF.

The genes are TRBV10-3 and TRBJ2-1, with a possible D match to TRBD2 (7 bases). Per germline, CDR1 ENHRY and CDR2 SYGVKD. CDR3 length: 11 residues. Trimming took off 11 bases at V and 5 bases at J, with 10 bases between the two ends. The DNA of the CDR3 is TGTGCCGGGGGGGCCGACAATGAGCAGTTCTTC. Translation gives CAGGADNEQFF.